A single sample gave rise to the 28 T cell receptor beta chains below, sequenced in a study of T cell changes during pregnancy in multiple sclerosis. Method: immunoSEQ multiplex PCR; TCRdb's copy keeps in-frame clones and lacks some. Among some 94,000 clones listed, under 95% were seen once. The sample consisted of peripheral blood, taken in the first trimester of pregnancy. These receptors were taken from a female donor with multiple sclerosis, enrolled in a pregnancy study.

This clone was seen once. V gene TRBV5-1 combines with J gene TRBJ1-2; the D gene is possibly TRBD1 (5 bases). Germline CDR1 is SGHRS and CDR2 is YFSETQ. Trimming removed 1 base at V and 7 bases at J, with 14 bases between. The CDR3 is 14 residues long. CDR3 DNA: TGCGCCAGCAGCTTGCGGGGACTGACTTTTGGCTACACCTTC. Amino acid sequence: CASSLRGLTFGYTF.

A single count supports this clone. The rearrangement uses TRBV6-1 and TRBJ2-7, with TRBD2 matching 11 bases. Trimming removed 6 bases from V and 2 bases from J; junction bases left unmatched: 6. Germline V gene lookup returns CDR1 MNHNS and CDR2 SASEGT. The CDR3 runs 15 residues. CDR3 sequence: CASRTSGMLPYEQYF. The CDR3 DNA sequence: TGTGCCAGCAGGACTAGCGGGATGCTTCCCTACGAGCAGTACTTC.

This chain uses TRBV29-1 with TRBJ2-3, with no clear D. Germline values: CDR1 SQVTM, CDR2 ANQGSEA. The CDR3 length is 11 residues. Trimming left V 6 bases short and J 2 bases short, with 6 bases between. The DNA for the CDR3 is TGCAGCGTCGCGGCCACAGATACGCAGTATTTT. Protein: CSVAATDTQYF.

The CDR3 DNA reads as TGTGCCAGCAGTCACGACAGGGGACGCCACCAGCCCCAGCATTTT. Translation gives CASSHDRGRHQPQHF. The chain has TRBV6-5 and TRBJ1-5; 8 nucleotides agree with TRBD1. The germline V gene encodes CDR1 MNHEY and CDR2 SVGAGI. The CDR3 is made up of 15 amino acids. Losses at the gene ends were 5 bases for V and 7 bases for J; bases not matched to a gene: 10.

This clone was seen once. The chain couples TRBV18 to TRBJ2-2; D is perhaps TRBD1 (6 bases). CDR1 and CDR2 from the germline V gene are KGHSH and LQKENI. The CDR3 extends over 17 amino acids. V lost 4 bases to trimming and J lost 7 bases, with 22 bases between them. CDR3 sequence (DNA): TGTGCCAGCTCACTCCTCGGTGGGACATCCGGTGGCGGGGAGCTGTTTTTT. Translated: CASSLLGGTSGGGELFF.

The chain links TRBV5-1 to TRBJ1-2; 8 nucleotides line up with TRBD1. The CDR3 runs to 15 residues. Germline V lookup: CDR1 SGHRS, CDR2 YFSETQ. The junction had 11 bases not matched to a gene; V was cut back by 5 bases and J by 5 bases. CDR3 in amino acids: CASRQRTGNVYGYTF. For the CDR3, the DNA is TGCGCCAGCAGACAACGGACAGGGAATGTTTATGGCTACACCTTC.

The chain recombines TRBV6-6 with TRBJ2-1; 11 nucleotides line up with TRBD2. Trimming at V came to 6 bases and at J to 7 bases, leaving 8 bases not matched to a gene. This CDR3 spans 15 amino acids. CDR1 and CDR2 (germline): MNHNY, SVGAGI (reference sequence). As DNA, the CDR3 is TGTGCCAGCAGATCAACTAGCGGGAGTTCAAATGAGCAGTTCTTC. Encoded protein: CASRSTSGSSNEQFF.

The genes are TRBV19 and TRBJ2-4; TRBD1 is a possible D gene (6 bases). Germline CDR1 reads LNHDA; CDR2 reads SQIVND (reference sequence). CDR3 length: 13 residues. V was clipped by 3 bases and J by 7 bases, with 10 bases between them. CDR3 amino acids: CASSMGQGNIQYF. The CDR3 nucleotides are TGTGCCAGTAGTATGGGCCAGGGGAACATTCAGTACTTC.

J is TRBJ1-3 and V is TRBV5-4, with 9 bases identical to TRBD1. The J segment lost 0 bases and the V segment lost 5 bases, leaving 12 bases of the junction unmatched. Germline V gene lookup returns CDR1 SGHNT and CDR2 YYREEE (reference sequence). This CDR3 region has 18 residues. CDR3 bases: TGTGCCAGCAGTCCGGGACAGGGCAGGTGGCCCTCTGGAAACACCATATATTTT. Translated: CASSPGQGRWPSGNTIYF.

The chain uses TRBV6-1 and TRBJ2-7, with 8 bases identical to TRBD2. Losses at the gene ends were 10 bases for V and 6 bases for J; bases not matched to a gene: 8. Germline V gene lookup returns CDR1 MNHNS and CDR2 SASEGT. The CDR3 covers 12 residues. CDR3 in amino acids: CATGTRFSEQYF. For the CDR3, the DNA is TGTGCCACCGGGACTAGATTTAGCGAGCAGTACTTC.

In its sample, this clone was seen a few times. This chain joins TRBV9 and TRBJ2-4; D remains unclear. The CDR3 extends over 15 amino acids. CDR1 and CDR2 (germline): SGDLS, YYNGEE. Deletions cut 2 bases from V and 1 base from J, with 10 bases between. The CDR3 DNA reads TGTGCCAGCAGCGTCGGCGGTGACGCCAAAAACATTCAGTACTTC. Translation gives CASSVGGDAKNIQYF.

This sequence joins TRBV9 and TRBJ2-7, with a possible D match to TRBD2 (6 bases). The V end lost 1 base, the J end lost 3 bases, and 11 bases lay between the germline ends. Germline V gene data show CDR1 as SGDLS and CDR2 as YYNGEE. The CDR3 is 14 amino acids. The CDR3 is CASSVSRDGYEQYF. For the CDR3, the DNA is TGTGCCAGCAGCGTATCGCGGGACGGCTACGAGCAGTACTTC.

This sequence joins TRBV27 and TRBJ1-5, with 9 bases identical to TRBD1. Germline lookup yields CDR1 MNHEY and CDR2 SMNVEV (reference sequence). The CDR3 spans 14 residues. V shed 4 bases, J shed 4 bases, and the junction held 2 bases outside the gene matches. CDR3 DNA sequence: TGTGCCAGCAGTTGGGGACAGGGTAATCAGCCCCAGCATTTT. Translated, it gives CASSWGQGNQPQHF.

The rearrangement uses TRBV19 and TRBJ1-2; 7 bases align to TRBD1. The V gene's germline CDR1 is LNHDA and CDR2 SQIVND (reference sequence). With 5 bases clipped from V and 0 bases from J, the junction kept 6 bases outside the gene matches. The CDR3 sequence is 15 residues long. In DNA, the CDR3 is TGTGCCAGTAGTTATACCGGGACAGCTAACTATGGCTACACCTTC. Residues: CASSYTGTANYGYTF.

The chain has TRBV7-2 and TRBJ2-3; TRBD2 aligns across 7 bases. Germline V gene lookup returns CDR1 SGHTA and CDR2 FQGNSA. V shed 5 bases and J 4 bases; nucleotides not matched to a gene: 12. The CDR3 covers 16 residues. The CDR3 DNA follows: TGTGCCAGCAGCCGAAGTACGGGGAGGGCCGCAGATACGCAGTATTTT. The encoded protein is CASSRSTGRAADTQYF.

This chain joins TRBV28 and TRBJ1-5, with 8 bases fitting TRBD1. CDR1 is MDHEN, CDR2 SYDVKM, per germline. The CDR3 is 14 residues long. After removal of 3 bases from V and 13 bases from J, the junction contained 11 bases not matched to a gene. This CDR3 is CASSFDRGRLSQHF. The CDR3 DNA reads as TGTGCCAGCAGTTTCGACAGGGGACGTTTGTCTCAGCATTTT. The full variable domain, rest sourced from reference TRBV28 and TRBJ1-5, is DVKVTQSSRYLVKRTGEKVFLECVQDMDHENMFWYRQDPGLGLRLIYFSYDVKMKEKGDIPEGYSVSREKKERFSLILESASTNQTSMYLCASSFDRGRLSQHFGDGTRLSIL.

The gene calls are TRBV25-1 and TRBJ1-4; 11 nucleotides line up with TRBD1. The germline CDR1 and CDR2 sequences are MGHDK and SYGVNS. The trim removed 6 bases at V and 2 bases at J, leaving 2 bases unmatched. The CDR3 totals 15 residues. CDR3 coding DNA: TGTGCCAGCAGCGGACAGGGGGCCACTAATGAAAAACTGTTTTTT. The encoded protein is CASSGQGATNEKLFF.

V is TRBV5-1 and J is TRBJ1-3, with D possibly TRBD1 on 5 matching bases. Trimming shortened V by 4 bases and J by 2 bases, and 13 bases separated the two germline ends. The CDR3 is 15 residues long. Germline V gives CDR1 SGHRS, CDR2 YFSETQ. The CDR3 nucleotides are TGCGCCAGCAGCGTCGACAGTCGCCCTGGAAACACCATATATTTT. Amino acid sequence: CASSVDSRPGNTIYF.

Only one count was recorded for this clone. The chain couples TRBV5-5 to TRBJ2-7; no definite D call. The CDR3 contains 14 residues. The V and J ends lost 0 bases and 5 bases respectively, with 12 bases between them. Germline V gene lookup returns CDR1 SGHKS and CDR2 YYEKEE (reference sequence). CDR3 DNA: TGTGCCAGCAGCTTGGTTTCAGGCTCTAACGAGCAGTACTTC. It is translated as CASSLVSGSNEQYF.

This chain joins TRBV27 and TRBJ2-1; 9 bases are a match to TRBD1. This CDR3 is 16 amino acids long. V trimming: 4 bases; J trimming: 3 bases; junction bases outside the gene matches: 7. Germline V gene lookup returns CDR1 MNHEY and CDR2 SMNVEV (reference sequence). The CDR3 region is CASSYTPGQGYNEQFF. CDR3 nucleotide sequence: TGTGCCAGCAGTTACACCCCGGGACAGGGCTACAATGAGCAGTTCTTC.

The CDR3 protein is CASSSSTRGQGRSGANVLTF. The CDR3 nucleotides are TGTGCCAGCAGTTCCTCCACCCGAGGACAGGGGAGGTCTGGGGCCAACGTCCTGACTTTC. The chain uses TRBV27 and TRBJ2-6, with 9 nucleotides matching TRBD1. The ends lost 4 bases at V and 1 base at J; junction bases unmatched: 14. This CDR3 spans 20 amino acids. Germline values: CDR1 MNHEY, CDR2 SMNVEV (reference sequence).

This clone was seen a few times. The chain links TRBV6-1 to TRBJ1-5, with D perhaps matching TRBD1 (5 bases). V was clipped by 4 bases and J by 4 bases, with 11 bases between them. The CDR3 contains 14 residues. Germline V gives CDR1 MNHNS, CDR2 SASEGT. CDR3 sequence (DNA): TGTGCCAGCAGTGCGTCGGGGGAAAATCAGCCCCAGCATTTT. Translation gives CASSASGENQPQHF.

The genes are TRBV4-1 and TRBJ1-5, with TRBD1 matching 7 bases. Germline CDR1 is MGHRA and CDR2 is YSYEKL. V lost 4 bases and J lost 3; bases outside the gene matches: 3. This CDR3 contains 14 residues. The CDR3 loop reads CASSRDRDNQPQHF. The DNA for the CDR3 is TGCGCCAGCAGCCGGGACAGAGACAATCAGCCCCAGCATTTT.

This clone has a handful of counts. The chain carries TRBV30 and TRBJ1-1; 9 nucleotides line up with TRBD1. The CDR3 contains 11 residues. After removal of 5 bases from V and 10 bases from J, the junction contained 5 bases not matched to a gene. Germline CDR1 is GTSNPN and CDR2 is SVGIG (reference sequence). The CDR3 DNA reads as TGTGCCTGGGGGACAGGGAGAGTAGCTTTCTTT. Encoded protein: CAWGTGRVAFF.

The chain joins TRBV29-1 to TRBJ2-1; a possible D gene is TRBD1 (7 bases). This CDR3 contains 15 residues. Germline V gives CDR1 SQVTM, CDR2 ANQGSEA. Trimming removed 2 bases at V and 6 bases at J, with 17 bases between. The CDR3 is CSVELGRQGGNEQFF. CDR3 sequence (DNA): TGCAGCGTTGAACTGGGGAGGCAGGGGGGCAATGAGCAGTTCTTC.

This chain connects TRBV28 to TRBJ2-7; TRBD1 agrees at 10 bases. With 6 bases clipped from V and 0 bases from J, the junction kept 11 bases outside the gene matches. Germline V lookup: CDR1 MDHEN, CDR2 SYDVKM. This CDR3 is 17 amino acids long. The DNA of the CDR3 is TGTGCCAGCAGGCGCCCGGGACAGGGGTTTGGCTCCTACGAGCAGTACTTC. Translating gives CASRRPGQGFGSYEQYF.

The V call is TRBV7-9, the J call TRBJ1-5; 9 nucleotides line up with TRBD1. With V trimmed by 5 bases and J by 4 bases, 3 bases remained unmatched. CDR3 length: 14 residues. CDR1 and CDR2 (germline): SEHNR, FQNEAQ (reference sequence). This CDR3 reads CASSPGTGNQPQHF. The CDR3 bases are TGTGCCAGCAGCCCAGGGACAGGGAATCAGCCCCAGCATTTT. Using reference TRBV7-9 and TRBJ1-5 for the parts outside the CDR3, the full variable domain is DTGVSQNPRHKITKRGQNVTFRCDPISEHNRLYWYRQTLGQGPEFLTYFQNEAQLEKSRLLSDRFSAERPKGSFSTLEIQRTEQGDSAMYLCASSPGTGNQPQHFGDGTRLSIL.

The rearrangement links TRBV27 to TRBJ2-7, with 10 nucleotides matching TRBD2. Germline loops: CDR1 MNHEY, CDR2 SMNVEV (reference sequence). CDR3 size: 15 residues. The V gene end was trimmed by 6 bases and the J gene end by 1 base; junction bases not matched to a gene: 6. CDR3 in DNA: TGTGCCAGCAGCTATACTAGCGGGAAATCCTACGAGCAGTACTTC. Amino acid sequence: CASSYTSGKSYEQYF.